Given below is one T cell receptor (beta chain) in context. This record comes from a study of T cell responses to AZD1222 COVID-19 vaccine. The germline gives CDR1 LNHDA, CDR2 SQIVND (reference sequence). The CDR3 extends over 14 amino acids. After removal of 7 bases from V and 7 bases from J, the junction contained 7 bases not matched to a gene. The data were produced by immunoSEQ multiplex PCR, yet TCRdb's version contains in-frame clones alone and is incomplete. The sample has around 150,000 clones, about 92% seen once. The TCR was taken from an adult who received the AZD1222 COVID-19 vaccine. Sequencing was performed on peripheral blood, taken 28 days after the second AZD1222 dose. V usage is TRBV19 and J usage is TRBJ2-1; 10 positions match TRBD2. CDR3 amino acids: CASIPAGGPNEQFF. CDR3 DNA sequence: TGTGCCAGTATACCAGCGGGAGGGCCAAATGAGCAGTTCTTC.